The T cell receptor (beta chain) described here comes from a study of blood T cells in healthy people across ages. Study-wide results and caveats: Older age coincided with a roughly linear decline in TCR beta diversity per million T cells.

The CDR3 spans 13 residues. CDR1 MGHDK and CDR2 SYGVNS come from the germline V gene. V shed 3 bases, J shed 14 bases, and the junction held 10 bases outside the gene matches. Then a second PCR, running roughly 7 to 11 cycles, was carried out with a sample-barcoded 5' primer and a J-beta primer mix. TCRdb re-derived calls from the 5' RACE reads in MiXCR, one entry per CDR3 protein. The table lists more than 650,000 distinct CDR3 sequences, about 53% of them singletons. As for this clonotype: Its antigen is undetermined.

The V call is TRBV25-1, the J call TRBJ2-3; 8 bases line up with TRBD2. The specimen sequenced was blood. The receptor comes from an older man in good health. CDR3 sequence (DNA): TGTGCCAGCAGTGAGGCGGGAGGCAGAGACGCGTATTTT. Protein product: CASSEAGGRDAYF.